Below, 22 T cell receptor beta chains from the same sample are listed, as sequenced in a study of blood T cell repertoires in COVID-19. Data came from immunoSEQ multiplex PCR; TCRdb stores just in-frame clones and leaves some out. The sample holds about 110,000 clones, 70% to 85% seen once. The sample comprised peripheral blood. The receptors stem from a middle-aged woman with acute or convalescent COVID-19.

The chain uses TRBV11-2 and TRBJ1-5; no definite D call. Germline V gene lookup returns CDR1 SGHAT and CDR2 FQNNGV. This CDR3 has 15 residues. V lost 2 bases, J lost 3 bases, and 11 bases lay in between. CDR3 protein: CASSLSPGYNQPQHF. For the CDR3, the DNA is TGTGCCAGCAGCTTATCCCCCGGGTACAATCAGCCCCAGCATTTT. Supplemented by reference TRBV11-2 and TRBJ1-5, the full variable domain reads EAGVAQSPRYKIIEKRQSVAFWCNPISGHATLYWYQQILGQGPKLLIQFQNNGVVDDSQLPKDRFSAERLKGVDSTLKIQPAKLEDSAVYLCASSLSPGYNQPQHFGDGTRLSIL.

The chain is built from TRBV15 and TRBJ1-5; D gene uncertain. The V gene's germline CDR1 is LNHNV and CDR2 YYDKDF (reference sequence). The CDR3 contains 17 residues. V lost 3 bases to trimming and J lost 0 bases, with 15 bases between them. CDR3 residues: CATSSSLTRYSNQPQHF. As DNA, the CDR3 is TGTGCCACCAGCAGTTCCTTAACTCGATATAGCAATCAGCCCCAGCATTTT.

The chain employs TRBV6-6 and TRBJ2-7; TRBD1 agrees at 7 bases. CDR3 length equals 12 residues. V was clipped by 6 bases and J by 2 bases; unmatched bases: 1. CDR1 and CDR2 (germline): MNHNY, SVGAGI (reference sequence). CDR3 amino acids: CASSGTAYEQYF. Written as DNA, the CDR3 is TGTGCCAGCAGCGGGACAGCCTACGAGCAGTACTTC.

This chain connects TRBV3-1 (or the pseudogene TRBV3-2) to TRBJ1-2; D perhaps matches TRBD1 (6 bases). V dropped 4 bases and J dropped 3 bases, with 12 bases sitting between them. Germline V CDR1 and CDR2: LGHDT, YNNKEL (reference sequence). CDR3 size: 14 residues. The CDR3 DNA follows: TGTGCCAGCAGCCCTACAGGGAGTGACTATGGCTACACCTTC. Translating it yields CASSPTGSDYGYTF.

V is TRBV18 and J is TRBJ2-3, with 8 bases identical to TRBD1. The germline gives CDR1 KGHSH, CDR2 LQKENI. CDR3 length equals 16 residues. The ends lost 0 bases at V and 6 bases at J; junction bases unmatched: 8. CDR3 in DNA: TGTGCCAGCTCACCACCGATCGGACAGGGTGAGGATACGCAGTATTTT. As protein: CASSPPIGQGEDTQYF. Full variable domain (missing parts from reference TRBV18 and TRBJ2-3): NAGVMQNPRHLVRRRGQEARLRCSPMKGHSHVYWYRQLPEEGLKFMVYLQKENIIDESGMPKERFSAEFPKEGPSILRIQQVVRGDSAAYFCASSPPIGQGEDTQYFGPGTRLTVL.

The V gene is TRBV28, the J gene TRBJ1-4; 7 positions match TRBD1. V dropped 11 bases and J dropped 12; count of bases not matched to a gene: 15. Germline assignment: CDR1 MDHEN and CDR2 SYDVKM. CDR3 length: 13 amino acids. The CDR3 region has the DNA TGTGCCGTGGGTAGGAACAGGGGCTTCGAACTGTTTTTT. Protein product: CAVGRNRGFELFF.

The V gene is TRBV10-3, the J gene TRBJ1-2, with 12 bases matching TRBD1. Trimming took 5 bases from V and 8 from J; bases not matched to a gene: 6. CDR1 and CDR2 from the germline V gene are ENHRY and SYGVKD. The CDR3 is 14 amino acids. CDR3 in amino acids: CAISPPGQGAGYTF. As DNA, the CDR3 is TGTGCCATCAGTCCCCCGGGACAGGGGGCAGGCTACACCTTC.

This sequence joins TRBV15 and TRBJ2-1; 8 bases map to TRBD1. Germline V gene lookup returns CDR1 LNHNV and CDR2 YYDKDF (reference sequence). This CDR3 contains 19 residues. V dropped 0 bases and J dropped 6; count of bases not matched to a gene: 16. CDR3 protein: CATSRDGYVFTGGSNEQFF. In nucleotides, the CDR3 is TGTGCCACCAGCAGAGATGGTTACGTTTTTACAGGGGGTAGCAATGAGCAGTTCTTC.

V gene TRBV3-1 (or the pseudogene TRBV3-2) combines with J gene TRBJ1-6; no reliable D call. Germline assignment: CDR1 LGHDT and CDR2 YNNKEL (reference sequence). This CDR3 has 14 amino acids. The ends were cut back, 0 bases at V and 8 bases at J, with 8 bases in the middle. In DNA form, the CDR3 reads TGTGCCAGCAGCCAAGACGGAGACTATTCACCCCTCCACTTT. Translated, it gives CASSQDGDYSPLHF.

The CDR3 reads CASRYRGGNTDTQYF. The CDR3 DNA reads TGTGCCAGCAGATACAGGGGTGGGAACACAGATACGCAGTATTTT. J is TRBJ2-3 and V is TRBV7-2; 7 bases align to TRBD1. This CDR3 contains 15 residues. V shed 6 bases and J 2 bases; nucleotides not matched to a gene: 8. The germline V gene has CDR1 SGHTA and CDR2 FQGNSA. Full variable domain (remainder filled in from reference TRBV7-2 and TRBJ2-3): GAGVSQSPSNKVTEKGKDVELRCDPISGHTALYWYRQSLGQGLEFLIYFQGNSAPDKSGLPSDRFSAERTGGSVSTLTIQRTQQEDSAVYLCASRYRGGNTDTQYFGPGTRLTVL.

Here the CDR3 reads CASSPGQSTDTQYF. DNA for the CDR3: TGCGCCAGCAGCCCGGGACAGAGCACAGATACGCAGTATTTT. The V and J genes are TRBV5-1 and TRBJ2-3; 7 nucleotides line up with TRBD1. The germline V gene has CDR1 SGHRS and CDR2 YFSETQ. J gave up 0 bases and V 4 bases, and 2 bases lay outside the gene matches. The CDR3 has 14 residues.

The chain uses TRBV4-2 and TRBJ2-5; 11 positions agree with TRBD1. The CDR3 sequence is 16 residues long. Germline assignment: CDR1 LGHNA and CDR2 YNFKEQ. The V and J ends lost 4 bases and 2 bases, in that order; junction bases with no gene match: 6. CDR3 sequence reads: CASSRTGQGVQETQYF. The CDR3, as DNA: TGTGCCAGCAGCCGAACGGGACAGGGGGTTCAAGAGACCCAGTACTTC.

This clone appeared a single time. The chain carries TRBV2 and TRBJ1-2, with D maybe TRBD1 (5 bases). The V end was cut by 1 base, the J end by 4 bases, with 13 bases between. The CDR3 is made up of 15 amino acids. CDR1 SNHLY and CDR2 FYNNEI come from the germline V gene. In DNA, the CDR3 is TGTGCCAGCAGTGAAGGCGGGGGGTTTGGCTATGGCTACACCTTC. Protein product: CASSEGGGFGYGYTF.

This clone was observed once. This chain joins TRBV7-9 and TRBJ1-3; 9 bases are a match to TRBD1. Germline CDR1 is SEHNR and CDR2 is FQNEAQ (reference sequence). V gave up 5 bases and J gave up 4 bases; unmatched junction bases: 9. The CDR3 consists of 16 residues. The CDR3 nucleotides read TGTGCCAGCAGCCCCCGTGGACAGGGGCTCGGAAACACCATATATTTT. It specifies CASSPRGQGLGNTIYF.

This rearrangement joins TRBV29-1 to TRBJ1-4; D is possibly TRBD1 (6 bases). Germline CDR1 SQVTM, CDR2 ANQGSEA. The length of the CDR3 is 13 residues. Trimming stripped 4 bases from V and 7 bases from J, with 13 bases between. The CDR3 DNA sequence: TGCAGCGTTGGGGGGACATCGGGTGAAAAACTGTTTTTT. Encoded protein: CSVGGTSGEKLFF.

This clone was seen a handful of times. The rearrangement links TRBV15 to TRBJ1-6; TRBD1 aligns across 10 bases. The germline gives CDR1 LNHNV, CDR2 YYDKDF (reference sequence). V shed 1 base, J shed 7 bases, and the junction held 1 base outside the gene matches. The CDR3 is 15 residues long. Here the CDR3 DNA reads TGTGCCACCAGCAGAGGGACAGGGGGAAATTCACCCCTCCACTTT. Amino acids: CATSRGTGGNSPLHF. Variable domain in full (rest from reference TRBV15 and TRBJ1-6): DAMVIQNPRYQVTQFGKPVTLSCSQTLNHNVMYWYQQKSSQAPKLLFHYYDKDFNNEADTPDNFQSRRPNTSFCFLDIRSPGLGDTAMYLCATSRGTGGNSPLHFGNGTRLTVT.

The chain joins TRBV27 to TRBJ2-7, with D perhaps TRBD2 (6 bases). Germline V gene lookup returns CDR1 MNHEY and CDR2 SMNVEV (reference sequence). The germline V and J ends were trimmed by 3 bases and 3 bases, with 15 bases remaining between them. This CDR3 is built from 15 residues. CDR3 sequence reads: CASSFGGNSFYEQYF. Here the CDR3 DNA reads TGTGCCAGCAGTTTCGGAGGGAATTCTTTCTACGAGCAGTACTTC.

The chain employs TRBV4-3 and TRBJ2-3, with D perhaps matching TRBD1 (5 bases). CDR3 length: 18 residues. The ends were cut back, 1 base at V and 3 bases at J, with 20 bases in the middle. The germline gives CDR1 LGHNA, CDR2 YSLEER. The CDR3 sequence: CASSQVTGLGHRTDTQYF. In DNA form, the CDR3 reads TGCGCCAGCAGCCAAGTGACGGGTCTGGGGCACAGAACAGATACGCAGTATTTT.

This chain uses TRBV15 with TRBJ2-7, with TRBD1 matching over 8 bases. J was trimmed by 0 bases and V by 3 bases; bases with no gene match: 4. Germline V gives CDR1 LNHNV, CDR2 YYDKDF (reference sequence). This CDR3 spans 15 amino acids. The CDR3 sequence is CATSSTGTGSYEQYF. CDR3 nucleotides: TGTGCCACCAGCAGCACCGGGACAGGCTCCTACGAGCAGTACTTC.

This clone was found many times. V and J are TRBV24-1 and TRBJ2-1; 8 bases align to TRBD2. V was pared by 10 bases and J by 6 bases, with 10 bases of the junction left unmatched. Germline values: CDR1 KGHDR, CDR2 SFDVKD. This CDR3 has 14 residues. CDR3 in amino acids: CATTSASGSNEQFF. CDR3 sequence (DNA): TGTGCCACGACCTCGGCTAGCGGGTCCAATGAGCAGTTCTTC.

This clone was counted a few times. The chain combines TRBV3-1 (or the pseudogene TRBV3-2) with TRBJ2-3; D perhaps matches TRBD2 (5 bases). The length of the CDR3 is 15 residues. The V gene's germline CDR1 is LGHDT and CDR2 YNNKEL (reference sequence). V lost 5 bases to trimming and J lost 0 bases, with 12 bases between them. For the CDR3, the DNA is TGTGCCAGCAGCTTAATAGCGAGGAGCACAGATACGCAGTATTTT. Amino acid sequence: CASSLIARSTDTQYF.

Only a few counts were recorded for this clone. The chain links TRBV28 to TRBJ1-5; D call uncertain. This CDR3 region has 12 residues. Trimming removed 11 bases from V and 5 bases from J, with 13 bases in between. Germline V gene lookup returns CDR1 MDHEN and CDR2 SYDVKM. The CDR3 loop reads CACNTMDQPQHF. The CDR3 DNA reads TGTGCCTGCAACACGATGGATCAGCCCCAGCATTTT.